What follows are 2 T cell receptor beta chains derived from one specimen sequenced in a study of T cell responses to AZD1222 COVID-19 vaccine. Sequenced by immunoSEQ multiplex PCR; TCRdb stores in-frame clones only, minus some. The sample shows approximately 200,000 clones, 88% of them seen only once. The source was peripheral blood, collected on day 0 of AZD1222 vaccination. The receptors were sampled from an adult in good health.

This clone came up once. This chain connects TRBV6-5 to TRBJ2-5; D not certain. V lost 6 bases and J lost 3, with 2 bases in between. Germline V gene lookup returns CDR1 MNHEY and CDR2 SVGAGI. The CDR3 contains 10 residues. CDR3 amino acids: CASREETQYF. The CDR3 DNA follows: TGTGCCAGCAGGGAAGAGACCCAGTACTTC.

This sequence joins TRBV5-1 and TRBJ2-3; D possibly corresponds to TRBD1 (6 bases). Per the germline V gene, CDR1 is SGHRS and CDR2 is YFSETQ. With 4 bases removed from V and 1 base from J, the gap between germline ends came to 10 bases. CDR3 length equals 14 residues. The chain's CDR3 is CASSPRQGTDTQYF. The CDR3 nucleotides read TGCGCCAGCAGCCCTCGACAGGGCACAGATACGCAGTATTTT.